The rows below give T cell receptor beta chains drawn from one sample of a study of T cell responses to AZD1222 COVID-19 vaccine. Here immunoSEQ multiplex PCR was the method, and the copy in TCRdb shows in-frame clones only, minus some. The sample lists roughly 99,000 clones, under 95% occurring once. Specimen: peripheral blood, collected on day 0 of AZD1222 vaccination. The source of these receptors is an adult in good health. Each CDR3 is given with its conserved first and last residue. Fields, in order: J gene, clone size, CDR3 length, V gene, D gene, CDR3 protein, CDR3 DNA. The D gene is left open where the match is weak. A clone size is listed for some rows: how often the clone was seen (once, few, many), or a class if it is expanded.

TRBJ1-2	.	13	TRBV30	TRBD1	CAWSLQGNYGYTF	TGTGCCTGGAGCCTACAGGGGAACTATGGCTACACCTTC
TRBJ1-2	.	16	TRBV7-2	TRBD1	CASSLGGTGNNYGYTF	TGTGCCAGCAGCTTAGGTGGGACAGGGAATAACTATGGCTACACCTTC
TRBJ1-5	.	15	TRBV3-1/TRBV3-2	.	CASTPQLRRNQPQHF	TGTGCCAGCACCCCCCAATTGAGACGCAATCAGCCCCAGCATTTT
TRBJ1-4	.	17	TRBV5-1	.	CASSLGGATATNEKLFF	TGCGCCAGCAGCTTGGGGGGCGCAACCGCAACTAATGAAAAACTGTTTTTT
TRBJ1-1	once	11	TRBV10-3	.	CAISDHTEAFF	TGTGCCATCAGTGATCACACTGAAGCTTTCTTT
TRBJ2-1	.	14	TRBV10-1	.	CASSEECGTNEQFF	TGCGCCAGCAGTGAAGAATGCGGGACCAATGAGCAGTTCTTC
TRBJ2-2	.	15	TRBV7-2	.	CASSLVVSGTGELFF	TGTGCCAGCAGCTTAGTAGTTTCGGGCACCGGGGAGCTGTTTTTT
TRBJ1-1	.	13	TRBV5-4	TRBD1	CASSLPGGPEAFF	TGTGCCAGCAGCTTGCCAGGGGGCCCTGAAGCTTTCTTT
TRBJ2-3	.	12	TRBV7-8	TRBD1	CASSLLRGQEYF	TGTGCCAGCAGCCTCCTCAGGGGACAGGAGTATTTT
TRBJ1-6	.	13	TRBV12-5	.	CASGIEPDSPLHF	TGTGCTAGTGGGATTGAACCGGACTCACCCCTCCACTTT